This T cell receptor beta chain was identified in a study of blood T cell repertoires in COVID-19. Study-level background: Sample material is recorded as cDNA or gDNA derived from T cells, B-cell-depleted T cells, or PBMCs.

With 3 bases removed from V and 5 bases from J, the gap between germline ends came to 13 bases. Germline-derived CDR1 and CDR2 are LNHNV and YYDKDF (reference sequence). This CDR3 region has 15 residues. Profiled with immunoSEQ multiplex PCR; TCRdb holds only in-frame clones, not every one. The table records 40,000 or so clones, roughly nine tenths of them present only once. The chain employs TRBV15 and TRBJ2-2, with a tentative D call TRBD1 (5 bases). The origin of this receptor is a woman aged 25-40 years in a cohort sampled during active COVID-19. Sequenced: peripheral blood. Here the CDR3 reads CATSSRVRGTGELFF. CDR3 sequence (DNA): TGTGCCACCAGCAGCAGGGTCAGAGGTACCGGGGAGCTGTTTTTT.